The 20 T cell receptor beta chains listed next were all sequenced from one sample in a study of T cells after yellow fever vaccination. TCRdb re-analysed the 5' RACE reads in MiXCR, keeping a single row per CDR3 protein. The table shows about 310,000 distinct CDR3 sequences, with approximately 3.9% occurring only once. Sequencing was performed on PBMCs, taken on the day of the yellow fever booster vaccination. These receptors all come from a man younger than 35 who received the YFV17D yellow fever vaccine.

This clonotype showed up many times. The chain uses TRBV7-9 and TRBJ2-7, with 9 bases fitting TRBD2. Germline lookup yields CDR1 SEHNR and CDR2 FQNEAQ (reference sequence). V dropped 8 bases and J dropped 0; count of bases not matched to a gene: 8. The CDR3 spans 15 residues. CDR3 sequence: CASAGGGAGSYEQYF. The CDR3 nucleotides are TGTGCCAGCGCGGGGGGGGGCGCAGGCTCCTACGAGCAGTACTTC.

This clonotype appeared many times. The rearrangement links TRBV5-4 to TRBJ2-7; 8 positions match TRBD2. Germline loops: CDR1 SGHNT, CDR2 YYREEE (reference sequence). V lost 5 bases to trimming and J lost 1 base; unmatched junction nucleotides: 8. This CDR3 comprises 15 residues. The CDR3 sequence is CASSTGGAGSYEQYV. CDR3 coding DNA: TGTGCCAGCAGTACCGGGGGGGCAGGATCCTACGAGCAGTACGTC.

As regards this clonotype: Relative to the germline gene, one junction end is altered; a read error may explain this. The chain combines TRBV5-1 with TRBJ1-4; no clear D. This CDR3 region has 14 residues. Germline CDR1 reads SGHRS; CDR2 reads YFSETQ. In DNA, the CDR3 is TGCGCCAGCAGCCCGAACCCAACTAATGAAATACTGTTTTTT. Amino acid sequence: CASSPNPTNEILFF.

This CDR3 reads CASRLAGGNYEQYV. In DNA, the CDR3 is TGTGCCAGCAGGCTAGCGGGGGGGAACTACGAGCAGTACGTC. The chain uses TRBV6-6 and TRBJ2-7, with TRBD2 identical over 12 bases. V shed 6 bases and J 3 bases; nucleotides not matched to a gene: 3. The length of the CDR3 is 14 residues. From germline, CDR1 is MNHNY and CDR2 SVGAGI (reference sequence).

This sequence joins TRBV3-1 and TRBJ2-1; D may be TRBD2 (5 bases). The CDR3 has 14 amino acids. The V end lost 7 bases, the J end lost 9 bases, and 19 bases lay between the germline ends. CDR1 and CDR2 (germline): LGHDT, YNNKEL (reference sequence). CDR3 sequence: CASTPNAGSREQFF. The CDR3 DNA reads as TGTGCCAGCACACCGAATGCGGGTTCACGTGAGCAGTTCTTC.

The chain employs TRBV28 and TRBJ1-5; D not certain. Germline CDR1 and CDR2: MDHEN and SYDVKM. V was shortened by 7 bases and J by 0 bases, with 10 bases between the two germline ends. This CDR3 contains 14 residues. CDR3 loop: CASTQSYSNQPQHF. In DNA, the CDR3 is TGTGCCAGCACTCAATCCTATAGCAATCAGCCCCAGCATTTT.

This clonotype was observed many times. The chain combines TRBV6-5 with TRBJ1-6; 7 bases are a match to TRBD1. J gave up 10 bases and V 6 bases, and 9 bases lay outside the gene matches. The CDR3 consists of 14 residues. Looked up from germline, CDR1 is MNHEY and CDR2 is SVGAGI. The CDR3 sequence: CASRSTGSRSPLHF. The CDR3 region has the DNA TGTGCCAGCAGGTCGACAGGGTCAAGATCACCCCTCCACTTT.

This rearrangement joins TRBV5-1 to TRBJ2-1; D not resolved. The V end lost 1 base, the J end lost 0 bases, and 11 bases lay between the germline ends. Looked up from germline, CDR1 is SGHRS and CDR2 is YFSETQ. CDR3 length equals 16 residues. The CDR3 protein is CASSLSRASSYNEQFF. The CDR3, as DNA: TGCGCCAGCAGCTTGTCAAGAGCCAGCTCCTACAATGAGCAGTTCTTC.

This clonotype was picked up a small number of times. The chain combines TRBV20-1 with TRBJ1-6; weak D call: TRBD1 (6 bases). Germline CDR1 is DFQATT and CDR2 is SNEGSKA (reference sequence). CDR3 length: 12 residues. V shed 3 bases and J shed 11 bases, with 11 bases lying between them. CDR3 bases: TGCAGTGCTAGGGGGGCCGGGCCACCCCTCCACTTT. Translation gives CSARGAGPPLHF.

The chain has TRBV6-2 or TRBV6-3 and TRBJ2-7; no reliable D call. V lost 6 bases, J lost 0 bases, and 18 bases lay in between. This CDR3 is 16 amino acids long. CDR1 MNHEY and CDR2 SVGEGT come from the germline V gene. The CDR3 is CASRDHDTTSSYEQYF. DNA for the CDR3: TGTGCCAGCAGGGACCACGATACTACCAGCTCCTACGAGCAGTACTTC.

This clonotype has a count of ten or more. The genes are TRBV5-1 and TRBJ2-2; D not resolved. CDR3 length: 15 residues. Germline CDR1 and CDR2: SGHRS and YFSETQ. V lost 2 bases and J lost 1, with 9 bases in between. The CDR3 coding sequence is TGCGCCAGCAGCTTTCATGAACTGAACACCGGGGAGCTGTTTTTT. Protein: CASSFHELNTGELFF.

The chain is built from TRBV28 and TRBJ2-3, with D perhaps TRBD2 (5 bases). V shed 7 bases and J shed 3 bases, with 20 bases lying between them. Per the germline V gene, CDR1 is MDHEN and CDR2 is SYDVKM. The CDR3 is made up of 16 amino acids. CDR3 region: CASTDMDFAETDTQYF. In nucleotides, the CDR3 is TGTGCCAGCACCGATATGGACTTCGCCGAGACAGATACGCAGTATTTT.

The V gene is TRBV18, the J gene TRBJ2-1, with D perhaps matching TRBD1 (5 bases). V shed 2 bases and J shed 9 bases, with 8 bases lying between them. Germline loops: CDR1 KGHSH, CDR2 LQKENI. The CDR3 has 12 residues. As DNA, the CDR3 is TGTGCCAGCTCACCAGCCCAGGGTGAGCAGTTCTTC. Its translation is CASSPAQGEQFF.

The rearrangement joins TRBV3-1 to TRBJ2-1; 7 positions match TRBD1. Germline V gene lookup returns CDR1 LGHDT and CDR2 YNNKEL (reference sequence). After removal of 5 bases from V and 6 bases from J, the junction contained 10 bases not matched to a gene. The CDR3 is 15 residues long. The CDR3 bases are TGTGCCAGCAGCGCCCTCACAGGGGTCTTCAATGAGCAGTTCTTC. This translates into CASSALTGVFNEQFF.

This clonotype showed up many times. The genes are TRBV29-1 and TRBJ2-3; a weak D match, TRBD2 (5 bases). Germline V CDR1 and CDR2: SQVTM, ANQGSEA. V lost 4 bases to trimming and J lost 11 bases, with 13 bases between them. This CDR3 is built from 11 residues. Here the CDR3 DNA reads TGCAGCGTTGTCCTAGCCCTTGGGCAGTATTTT. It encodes CSVVLALGQYF.

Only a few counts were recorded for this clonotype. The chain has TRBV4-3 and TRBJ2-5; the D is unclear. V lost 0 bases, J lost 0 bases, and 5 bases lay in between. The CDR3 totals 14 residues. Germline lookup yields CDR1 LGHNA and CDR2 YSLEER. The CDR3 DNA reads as TGCGCCAGCAGCCAAGATCGGCACCAAGAGACCCAGTACTTC. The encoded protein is CASSQDRHQETQYF.

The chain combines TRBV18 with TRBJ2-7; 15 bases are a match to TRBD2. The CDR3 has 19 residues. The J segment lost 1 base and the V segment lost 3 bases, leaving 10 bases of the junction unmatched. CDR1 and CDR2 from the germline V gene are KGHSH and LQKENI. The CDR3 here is CASSPPGLAGGIVSYEQYF. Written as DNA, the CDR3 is TGTGCCAGCTCACCCCCGGGACTAGCGGGGGGAATAGTATCCTACGAGCAGTACTTC.

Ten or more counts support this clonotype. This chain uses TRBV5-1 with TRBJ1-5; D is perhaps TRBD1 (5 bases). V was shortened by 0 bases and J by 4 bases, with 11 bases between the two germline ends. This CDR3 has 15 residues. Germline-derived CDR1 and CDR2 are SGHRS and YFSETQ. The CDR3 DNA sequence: TGCGCCAGCAGCTTGGATGGTCGGGGGAATCAGCCCCAGCATTTT. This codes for CASSLDGRGNQPQHF.

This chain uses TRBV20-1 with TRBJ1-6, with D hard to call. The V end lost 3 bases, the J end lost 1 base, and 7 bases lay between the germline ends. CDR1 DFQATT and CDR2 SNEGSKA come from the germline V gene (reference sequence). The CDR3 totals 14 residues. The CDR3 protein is CSASGRSYNSPLHF. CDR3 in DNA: TGCAGTGCTAGTGGGAGGTCCTATAATTCACCCCTCCACTTT.

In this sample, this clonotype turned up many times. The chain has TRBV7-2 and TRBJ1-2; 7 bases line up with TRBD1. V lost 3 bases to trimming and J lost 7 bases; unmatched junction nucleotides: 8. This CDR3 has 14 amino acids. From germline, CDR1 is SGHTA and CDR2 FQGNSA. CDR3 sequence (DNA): TGTGCCAGCAGCTTTCCGACAGGGACCTCTGGCTACACCTTC. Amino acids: CASSFPTGTSGYTF.